Listed below are T cell receptor beta chains from one sample, sequenced in a study of OX40 agonist ivuxolimab in advanced cancers. The repertoire was sequenced with immunoSEQ multiplex PCR; TCRdb's copy has only in-frame clones and lacks some. The sample carries 13,000 or so clones, more than 80% recorded once. The source was CD4+ or CD8+ T cells sorted from blood, collected in a trial of the OX40 agonist ivuxolimab. These TCRs come from an adult with an advanced solid tumor such as melanoma, head and neck, liver or kidney cancer. The CDR3 runs from the conserved cysteine through the conserved F or W. A D gene is named only where the DNA matches it firmly. Size is stated for part of the rows, as once, few or many counts, or as a class when the clone is expanded.

CDR3 DNA,CDR3 protein,J gene,D gene,clone size,V gene
TGCGCCAGCAGCCATACAGCGGGAGGTACGGATACGCAGTATTTT,CASSHTAGGTDTQYF,TRBJ2-3,TRBD2,few,TRBV4-1
TGTGCCAGCACCTTGGGGGGACAGGGGGCTCGGGGCTACACCTTC,CASTLGGQGARGYTF,TRBJ1-2,TRBD1,NA,TRBV28
TGTGCCAGCAGTTTGTCCCTAGCGGACTCCTACAATGAGCAGTTCTTC,CASSLSLADSYNEQFF,TRBJ2-1,TRBD2,NA,TRBV27
TGTGCCAGCAGCTTGGGCGACAGCTACAATGAGCAGTTCTTC,CASSLGDSYNEQFF,TRBJ2-1,NA,NA,TRBV5-4
TGTGCCAGCAGCCAATCCTTAATCGGACTAGCGGGAGCCAGTGAGCAGTTCTTC,CASSQSLIGLAGASEQFF,TRBJ2-1,TRBD2,once,TRBV4-2
TGTGCCAGCAGTGTAAGGGAATGGGAGACCCAGTACTTC,CASSVREWETQYF,TRBJ2-5,NA,NA,TRBV6-4
TGTGCTAGTGCTATAGCGGGGGGCTGGGGAGATACGCAGTATTTT,CASAIAGGWGDTQYF,TRBJ2-3,TRBD2,once,TRBV12-5
TGTGCCAGCAGCTGGGGACAGGGGTGGCGCAATGAGCAGTTCTTC,CASSWGQGWRNEQFF,TRBJ2-1,TRBD1,NA,TRBV7-3
TGTGCCAGCAGCTCAGGGACTAGGTCGGAGACCCAGTACTTC,CASSSGTRSETQYF,TRBJ2-5,TRBD2,NA,TRBV7-3
TGTGCCAGCAGCCATCCGGGACACCAAACAGATACGCAGTATTTT,CASSHPGHQTDTQYF,TRBJ2-3,NA,NA,TRBV7-9
TGCGCCAGCAGTGACCGGCCCCTCACTGAAGCTTTCTTT,CASSDRPLTEAFF,TRBJ1-1,NA,NA,TRBV10-1
TGTGCCAGCAGCTTAGCGGTGCGGACTAGCACAGATACGCAGTATTTT,CASSLAVRTSTDTQYF,TRBJ2-3,NA,NA,TRBV5-6
TGTGCCAGCAGCTTGGCCGGACCCCTTGGGGGATCGATCGTCTATGGCTACACCTTC,CASSLAGPLGGSIVYGYTF,TRBJ1-2,NA,NA,TRBV5-8
TGTGCCAGCAGGGAACTAGCTCCTATAGGTCATGAGCAGTTCTTC,CASRELAPIGHEQFF,TRBJ2-1,NA,NA,TRBV6-5
TGTGCCAGCAGCTCAGGGACAGTTGGAGGCTACGAGCAGTACTTC,CASSSGTVGGYEQYF,TRBJ2-7,TRBD1,NA,TRBV11-2
TGTGCCAGCAGCCTAAGCCCCGGACTTCGCACAGATACGCAGTATTTT,CASSLSPGLRTDTQYF,TRBJ2-3,NA,NA,TRBV5-6
TGTGCCAGCAGCCCATACCGCCGGGACTCCACAGATACGCAGTATTTT,CASSPYRRDSTDTQYF,TRBJ2-3,NA,NA,TRBV7-8
TGTGCCAGCGGGGGGGGCTCCTACGAGCAGTACTTC,CASGGGSYEQYF,TRBJ2-7,TRBD2,NA,TRBV11-3
TGTGCCAGCAGTGAACAGGGCTACTATGGCTACACCTTC,CASSEQGYYGYTF,TRBJ1-2,NA,NA,TRBV28
TGTGCCAGCAGCCTCGTTTCTTTGGGTCCCGGGGAGCTGTTTTTT,CASSLVSLGPGELFF,TRBJ2-2,NA,NA,TRBV4-2